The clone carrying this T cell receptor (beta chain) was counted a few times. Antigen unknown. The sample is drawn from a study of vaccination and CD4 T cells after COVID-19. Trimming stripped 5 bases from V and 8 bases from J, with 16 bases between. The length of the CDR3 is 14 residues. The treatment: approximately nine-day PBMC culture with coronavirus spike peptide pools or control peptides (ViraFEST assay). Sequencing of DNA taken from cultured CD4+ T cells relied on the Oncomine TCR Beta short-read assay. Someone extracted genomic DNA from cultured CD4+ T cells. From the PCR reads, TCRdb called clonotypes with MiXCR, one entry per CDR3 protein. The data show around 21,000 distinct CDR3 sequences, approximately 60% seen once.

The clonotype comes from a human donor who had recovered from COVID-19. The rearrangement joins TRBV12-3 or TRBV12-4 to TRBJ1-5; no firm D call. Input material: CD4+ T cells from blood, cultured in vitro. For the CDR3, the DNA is TGTGCCAGCAGTGTCCAGGAGCCCTGGAAGCCCCAGCATTTT. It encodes CASSVQEPWKPQHF.